This T cell receptor (delta chain) was recorded in a study of γδ T cells in repeated Plasmodium falciparum infection. The study, taken as a whole, reports: Malian donors came from one small rural village, predominantly one ethnic group.

TCRdb made new clone calls on the multiplex PCR reads using CATT. The data contain more than 45,000 delta-chain clones, over 1.5% of them singletons. Vgamma9/Vdelta2+ and Vdelta2-negative gammadelta T cells were flow-sorted from PBMC for bulk sequencing. By share of the sample, this clone is large. Its antigen is unknown. Additional DNA sequences in this sample encode the identical CDR3. This CDR3 contains 15 residues. CDR1 is TSWWSYY and CDR2 is QGS in the germline V gene. V lost 4 bases to trimming and J lost 7 bases; unmatched junction nucleotides: 10. The specimen was gamma-delta T cells from blood. The TCR originated in a pool of human donors (malaria-infected and uninfected, not separated). The chain joins TRDV1 to TRDJ1, with TRDD3 identical over 9 bases. The CDR3 protein is CALGVRITGGGKLIF. CDR3 nucleotide sequence: TGTGCTCTTGGGGTTAGAATTACTGGGGGAGGTAAACTCATCTTT.